This TCR beta chain was found in a study of shared clonotypes between healthy human individuals. Each PCR replicate from the sorted subsets contained about 200 ng DNA, which is roughly 33,000 T cell genomes. Sequencing was performed with immunoSEQ multiplex PCR; in TCRdb, only in-frame clones are kept and a portion is missing. The sample shows about 2,100,000 clones, about 92% of them seen only once. Study conclusions and caveats: Though the depth was large, rarefaction showed that sorted-subset sequencing was incomplete.

In the naive CD8 group, cells lacked CD45RO and were positively selected for CCR7, so terminally differentiated effector memory CD45RA+ cells were left out. All participating donors were Caucasian adults from Nashville, Tennessee. This clone was picked up a small number of times. As yet, its antigen is unknown. The ends were cut back, 3 bases at V and 1 base at J, with 16 bases in the middle. Germline CDR1 reads SGDLS; CDR2 reads YYNGEE. The CDR3 extends over 16 amino acids. The sample comprised naive CD8+ T cells from PBMCs. The rearrangement joins TRBV9 to TRBJ1-1; weak D call: TRBD1 (5 bases). This receptor was taken from a young man in good health. Some clones in this sample may be carry-over from other donors' samples. This CDR3 is CASSAGRQGKNTEAFF. The DNA for the CDR3 is TGTGCCAGCAGCGCGGGCCGGCAGGGTAAGAACACTGAAGCTTTCTTT. The whole variable domain, remainder taken from reference TRBV9 and TRBJ1-1, is DSGVTQTPKHLITATGQRVTLRCSPRSGDLSVYWYQQSLDQGLQFLIQYYNGEERAKGNILERFSAQQFPDLHSELNLSSLELGDSALYFCASSAGRQGKNTEAFFGQGTRLTVV.